Shown below are 8 T cell receptor beta chains from a single sample sequenced in a study of graft-versus-host responses after intestinal transplantation. Sequenced by immunoSEQ multiplex PCR; TCRdb stores in-frame clones only, minus some. The sample records almost 55,000 clones, about 90% being singletons. Here the sequenced sample was PBMCs, taken roughly 660 days after intestinal transplant. All receptors come from a human patient who received an intestinal transplant, so some T cells may come from the graft donor.

V usage is TRBV4-1 and J usage is TRBJ2-3, with 8 bases that match TRBD1. V was clipped by 3 bases and J by 5 bases; unmatched bases: 10. This CDR3 has 16 residues. Germline V CDR1 and CDR2: MGHRA, YSYEKL. DNA of the CDR3: TGCGCCAGCAGCCAGGATCTCAGGGGGCGCGAAGATACGCAGTATTTT. Translated, it gives CASSQDLRGREDTQYF.

The sample holds one count of this clone. CDR3 sequence: CAISQPSQGSYEQYF. The CDR3 DNA sequence: TGTGCCATCAGTCAACCTTCACAGGGATCCTACGAGCAGTACTTC. The V call is TRBV10-3, the J call TRBJ2-7; perhaps TRBD1 as D (6 bases). This CDR3 contains 15 residues. Per the germline V gene, CDR1 is ENHRY and CDR2 is SYGVKD. With 5 bases removed from V and 1 base from J, the gap between germline ends came to 15 bases.

This clone was counted a single time. The chain joins TRBV2 to TRBJ1-4, with D possibly TRBD1 on 5 matching bases. Trimming took 5 bases from V and 7 from J, leaving 14 bases between them. The CDR3 spans 14 residues. Germline-derived CDR1 and CDR2 are SNHLY and FYNNEI. This chain's CDR3 is CASSKQARGEKLFF. The CDR3 nucleotides read TGTGCCAGCAGTAAACAGGCTCGTGGTGAAAAACTGTTTTTT.

The CDR3 loop reads CASSAGRGGDGYTF. The CDR3, as DNA: TGTGCCAGCAGCGCAGGACGCGGGGGAGATGGCTACACCTTC. The chain recombines TRBV6-5 with TRBJ1-2, with TRBD1 as a possible D gene (5 bases). The germline V gene has CDR1 MNHEY and CDR2 SVGAGI. V lost 6 bases, J lost 6 bases, and 17 bases lay in between. The CDR3 consists of 14 residues.

The chain carries TRBV2 and TRBJ1-2; TRBD1 matches 7 bases. CDR3 length: 15 residues. The V gene end was trimmed by 2 bases and the J gene end by 1 base; junction bases not matched to a gene: 4. Germline V lookup: CDR1 SNHLY, CDR2 FYNNEI. CDR3 DNA sequence: TGTGCCAGCAGTGAACTGGGGACAGTTAACTATGGCTACACCTTC. Translation: CASSELGTVNYGYTF. Full variable domain (remainder filled in from reference TRBV2 and TRBJ1-2): EPEVTQTPSHQVTQMGQEVILRCVPISNHLYFYWYRQILGQKVEFLVSFYNNEISEKSEIFDDQFSVERPDGSNFTLKIRSTKLEDSAMYFCASSELGTVNYGYTFGSGTRLTVV.

The rearrangement uses TRBV5-1 and TRBJ2-5; a weak D match, TRBD1 (6 bases). CDR3 length equals 14 residues. Trimming left V 4 bases short and J 4 bases short, with 14 bases between. In germline, CDR1 is SGHRS, CDR2 YFSETQ. CDR3 bases: TGCGCCAGCAGCATCATGGGACAAGTAGAGACCCAGTACTTC. Its protein is CASSIMGQVETQYF.

The rearrangement joins TRBV10-3 to TRBJ1-3; D remains ambiguous. Germline loops: CDR1 ENHRY, CDR2 SYGVKD. V lost 11 bases, J lost 2 bases, and 10 bases lay in between. This CDR3 has 12 residues. CDR3 in DNA: TGTGCCTCAAGGGAACCTGGAAACACCATATATTTT. Translating gives CASREPGNTIYF.

The CDR3, as DNA: TGTGCCAGCAGCGTGACAGGCGCGAACACCGGGGAGCTGTTTTTT. Its translation: CASSVTGANTGELFF. The chain is built from TRBV9 and TRBJ2-2; a possible D gene is TRBD1 (6 bases). Trimming removed 2 bases from V and 0 bases from J, with 8 bases in between. Germline V gene data show CDR1 as SGDLS and CDR2 as YYNGEE. CDR3 size: 15 residues.